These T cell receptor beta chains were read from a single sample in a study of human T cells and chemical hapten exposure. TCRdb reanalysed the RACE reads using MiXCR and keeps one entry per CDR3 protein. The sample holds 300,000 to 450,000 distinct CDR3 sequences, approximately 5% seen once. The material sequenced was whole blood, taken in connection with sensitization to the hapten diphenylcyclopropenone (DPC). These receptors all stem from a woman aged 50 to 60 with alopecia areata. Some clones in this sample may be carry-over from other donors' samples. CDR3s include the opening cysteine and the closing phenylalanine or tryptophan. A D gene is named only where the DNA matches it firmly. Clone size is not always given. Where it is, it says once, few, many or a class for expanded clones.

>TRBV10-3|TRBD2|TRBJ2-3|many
CAISEQGGGARDTQYF
TGTGCCATCAGTGAGCAGGGCGGGGGGGCGAGAGATACGCAGTATTTT
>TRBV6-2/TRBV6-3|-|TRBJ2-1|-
CASNSFRSYNEQFF
TGTGCCAGCAACTCTTTCCGCTCCTACAATGAGCAGTTCTTC
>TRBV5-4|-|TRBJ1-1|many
CASSPGGHSNTEAFF
TGTGCCAGCAGCCCGGGGGGCCACTCGAACACTGAAGCTTTCTTT
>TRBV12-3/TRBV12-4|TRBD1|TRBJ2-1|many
CASSLRGTGRYNEQFF
TGTGCCAGCAGTTTAAGAGGGACAGGGAGATACAATGAGCAGTTCTTC
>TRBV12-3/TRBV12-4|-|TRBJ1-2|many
CASFLYGGSDYGYTF
TGTGCCAGCTTCCTTTACGGGGGCAGTGACTATGGCTACACCTTC
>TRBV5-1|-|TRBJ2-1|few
CASSLGFGAEQFF
TGCGCCAGCAGCTTGGGTTTCGGAGCTGAGCAGTTCTTC
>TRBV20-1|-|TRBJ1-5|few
CSASLGSNQPQHF
TGCAGTGCTAGTTTGGGATCTAATCAGCCCCAGCATTTT
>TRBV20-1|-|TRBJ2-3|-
CSARTKKYTDTQYF
TGCAGTGCTAGAACCAAGAAGTACACAGATACGCAGTATTTT
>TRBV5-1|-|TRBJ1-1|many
CASSLEGKNTEAFF
TGCGCCAGCAGCTTGGAGGGGAAGAACACTGAAGCTTTCTTT
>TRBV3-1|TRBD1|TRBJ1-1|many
CASSREGAKSEAFF
TGTGCCAGCAGCCGAGAGGGGGCTAAATCTGAAGCTTTCTTT
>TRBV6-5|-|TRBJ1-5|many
CASTEGGLNQPQHF
TGTGCCAGCACCGAAGGGGGTCTGAATCAGCCCCAGCATTTT
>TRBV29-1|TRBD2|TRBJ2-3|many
CSVDGAGAPSDTQYF
TGCAGCGTTGATGGTGCGGGAGCGCCGTCAGATACGCAGTATTTT
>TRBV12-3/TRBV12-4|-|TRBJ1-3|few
CASRQGDGNTIYF
TGTGCCTCACGGCAGGGAGACGGAAACACCATATATTTT
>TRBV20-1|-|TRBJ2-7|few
CSARDGNGNEQYF
TGCAGTGCTAGAGATGGTAACGGGAACGAGCAGTACTTC
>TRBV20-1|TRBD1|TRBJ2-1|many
CSAIGTGFEQFF
TGCAGTGCCATCGGGACAGGCTTTGAGCAGTTCTTC
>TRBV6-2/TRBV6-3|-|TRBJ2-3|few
CASSYSIAEATDTQYF
TGTGCCAGCAGTTACTCCATAGCGGAGGCCACAGATACGCAGTATTTT
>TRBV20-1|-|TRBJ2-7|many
CSARDQNWGIFYEQYF
TGCAGTGCTAGAGATCAGAATTGGGGGATTTTCTACGAGCAGTACTTC
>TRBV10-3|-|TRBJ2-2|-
CAISSGTEPTGELFF
TGTGCCATCAGCTCCGGGACTGAGCCTACCGGGGAGCTGTTTTTT
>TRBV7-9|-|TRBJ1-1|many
CASSLGHLNTEAFF
TGTGCCAGCAGCTTAGGCCACTTGAACACTGAAGCTTTCTTT
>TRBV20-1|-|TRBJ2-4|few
CSARDPGITKNIQYF
TGCAGTGCTAGAGATCCTGGCATAACCAAAAACATTCAGTACTTC
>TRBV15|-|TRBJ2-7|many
CATSRQLGGYEQYF
TGTGCCACCAGCAGACAACTAGGGGGGTACGAGCAGTACTTC
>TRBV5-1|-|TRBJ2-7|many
CASSLDPGRTYEQYF
TGCGCCAGCAGCTTGGATCCCGGGAGAACCTACGAGCAGTACTTC
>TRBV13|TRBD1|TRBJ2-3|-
CASSLGQGLDGQYF
TGTGCCAGCAGCCTAGGACAGGGGCTAGACGGGCAGTATTTT
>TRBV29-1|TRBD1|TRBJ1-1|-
CSASTGMNTEAFF
TGCAGCGCCTCGACAGGGATGAACACTGAAGCTTTCTTT
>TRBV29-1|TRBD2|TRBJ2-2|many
CSIASGVNTGELFF
TGCAGCATAGCTAGCGGGGTGAACACCGGGGAGCTGTTTTTT